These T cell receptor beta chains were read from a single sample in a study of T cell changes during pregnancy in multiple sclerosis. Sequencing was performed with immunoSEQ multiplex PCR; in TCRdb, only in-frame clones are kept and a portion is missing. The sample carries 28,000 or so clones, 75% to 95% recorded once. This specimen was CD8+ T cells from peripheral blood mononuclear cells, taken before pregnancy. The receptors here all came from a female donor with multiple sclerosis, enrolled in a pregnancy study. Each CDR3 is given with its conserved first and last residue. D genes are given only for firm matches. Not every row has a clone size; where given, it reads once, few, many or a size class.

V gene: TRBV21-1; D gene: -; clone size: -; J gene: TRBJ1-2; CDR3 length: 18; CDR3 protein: CASSKVRGVPLANYGYTF; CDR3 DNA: TGTGCCAGCAGCAAAGTCCGCGGGGTCCCCCTGGCTAACTATGGCTACACCTTC
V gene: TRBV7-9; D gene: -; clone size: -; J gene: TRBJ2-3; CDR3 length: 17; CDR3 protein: CASSLLGGSEESDTQYF; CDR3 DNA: TGTGCCAGCAGCTTACTCGGGGGAAGCGAAGAGTCGGATACGCAGTATTTT
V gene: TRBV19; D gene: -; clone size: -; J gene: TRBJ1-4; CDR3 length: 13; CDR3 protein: CASSIDFDEKLFF; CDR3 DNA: TGTGCCAGTAGTATTGACTTTGATGAAAAACTGTTTTTT
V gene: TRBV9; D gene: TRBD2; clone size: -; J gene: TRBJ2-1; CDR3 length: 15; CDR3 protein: CASSVGTSGNNEQFF; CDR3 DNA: TGTGCCAGCAGCGTAGGGACTAGCGGGAACAATGAGCAGTTCTTC
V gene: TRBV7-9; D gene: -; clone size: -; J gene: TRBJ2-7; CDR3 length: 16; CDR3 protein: CASSPSARVSSYEQYF; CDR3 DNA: TGTGCCAGCAGCCCCTCCGCTCGGGTTAGCTCCTACGAGCAGTACTTC
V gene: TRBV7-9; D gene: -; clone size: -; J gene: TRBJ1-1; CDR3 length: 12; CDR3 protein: CASSFRGIEAFF; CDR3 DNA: TGTGCCAGCAGCTTCCGGGGGATAGAAGCTTTCTTT
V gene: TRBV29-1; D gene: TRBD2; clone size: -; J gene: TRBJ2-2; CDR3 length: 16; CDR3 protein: CSVKHTGGKNTGELFF; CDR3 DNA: TGCAGCGTTAAACACACGGGGGGAAAGAACACCGGGGAGCTGTTTTTT
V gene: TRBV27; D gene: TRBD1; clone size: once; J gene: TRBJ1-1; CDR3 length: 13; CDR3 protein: CASSFGTGSRAFF; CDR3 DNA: TGTGCCAGCAGTTTTGGGACAGGGTCTCGGGCTTTCTTT
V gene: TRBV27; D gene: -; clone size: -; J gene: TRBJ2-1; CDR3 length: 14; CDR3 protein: CASSFSYSYNEQFF; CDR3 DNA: TGTGCCAGCAGTTTTAGCTACTCCTACAATGAGCAGTTCTTC
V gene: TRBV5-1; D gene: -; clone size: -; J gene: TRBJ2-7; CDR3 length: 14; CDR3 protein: CASSLPGDPYEQYF; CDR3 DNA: TGCGCCAGCAGCTTGCCGGGAGACCCCTACGAGCAGTACTTC
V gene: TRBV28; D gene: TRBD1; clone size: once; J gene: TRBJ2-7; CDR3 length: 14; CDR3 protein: CASRQGQGRYEQYF; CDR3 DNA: TGTGCCAGCAGACAAGGACAGGGGAGATACGAGCAGTACTTC
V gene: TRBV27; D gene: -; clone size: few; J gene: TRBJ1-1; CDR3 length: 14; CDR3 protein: CASSHREGWAEAFF; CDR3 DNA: TGTGCCAGCAGTCACAGGGAGGGTTGGGCTGAAGCTTTCTTT
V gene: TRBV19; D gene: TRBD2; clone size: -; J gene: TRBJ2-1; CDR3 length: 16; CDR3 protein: CASSIQTSGRENEQFF; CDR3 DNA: TGTGCCAGTAGTATCCAAACTAGCGGGAGAGAGAATGAGCAGTTCTTC
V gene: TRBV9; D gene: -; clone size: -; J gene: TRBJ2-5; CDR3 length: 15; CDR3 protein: CASSEYGTLGETQYF; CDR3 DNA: TGTGCCAGCAGCGAATACGGGACTCTGGGGGAGACCCAGTACTTC
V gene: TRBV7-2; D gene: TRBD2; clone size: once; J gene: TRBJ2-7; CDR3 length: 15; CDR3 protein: CASSLDAREFYEQYF; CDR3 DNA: TGTGCCAGCAGCTTAGACGCGCGGGAGTTTTACGAGCAGTACTTC
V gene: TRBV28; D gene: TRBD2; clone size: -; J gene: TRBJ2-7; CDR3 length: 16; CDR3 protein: CASSSQTSGRPYEQYF; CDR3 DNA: TGTGCCAGCAGTTCCCAGACTAGCGGGCGACCCTACGAGCAGTACTTC
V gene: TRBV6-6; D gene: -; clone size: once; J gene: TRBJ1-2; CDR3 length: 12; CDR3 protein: CASTGGRDGYTF; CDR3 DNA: TGTGCCAGCACCGGGGGGCGGGATGGCTACACCTTC
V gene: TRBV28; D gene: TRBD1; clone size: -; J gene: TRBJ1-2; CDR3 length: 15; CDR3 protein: CASSSGQGAVSGYTF; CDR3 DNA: TGTGCCAGCAGTTCCGGACAGGGGGCTGTCTCTGGCTACACCTTC
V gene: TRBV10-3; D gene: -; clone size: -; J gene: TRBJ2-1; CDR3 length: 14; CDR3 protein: CAISEGLFSNEQFF; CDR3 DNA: TGTGCCATCAGTGAGGGCTTATTCAGCAATGAGCAGTTCTTC
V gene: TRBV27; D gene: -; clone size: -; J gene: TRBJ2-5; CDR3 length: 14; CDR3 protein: CASSTRLNQETQYF; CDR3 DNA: TGTGCCAGCTCAACGAGACTGAATCAAGAGACCCAGTACTTC
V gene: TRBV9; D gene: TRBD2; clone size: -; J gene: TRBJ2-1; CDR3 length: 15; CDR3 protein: CASSGEGSTYNEQFF; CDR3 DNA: TGTGCCAGCAGCGGGGAGGGTAGTACCTACAATGAGCAGTTCTTC
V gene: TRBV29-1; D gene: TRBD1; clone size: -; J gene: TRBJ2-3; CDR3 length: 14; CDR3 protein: CSVPTGTDSDTQYF; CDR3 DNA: TGCAGCGTTCCGACAGGGACGGATTCAGATACGCAGTATTTT
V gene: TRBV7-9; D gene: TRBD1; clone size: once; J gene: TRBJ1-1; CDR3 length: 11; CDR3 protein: CATTGADEAFF; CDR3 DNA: TGTGCCACCACAGGGGCTGATGAAGCTTTCTTT
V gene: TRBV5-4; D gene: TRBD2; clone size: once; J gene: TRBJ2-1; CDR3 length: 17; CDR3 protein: CASSHNLASGSHNEQFF; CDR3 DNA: TGTGCCAGCAGCCATAATCTCGCTAGCGGGAGCCACAATGAGCAGTTCTTC
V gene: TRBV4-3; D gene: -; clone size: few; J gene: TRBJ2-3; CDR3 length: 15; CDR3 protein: CASRAGGGDTDTQYF; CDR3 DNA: TGCGCCAGCAGAGCAGGGGGAGGTGACACAGATACGCAGTATTTT
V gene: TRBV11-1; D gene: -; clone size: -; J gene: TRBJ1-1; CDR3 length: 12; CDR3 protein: CASSLGGGAAFF; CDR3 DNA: TGTGCCAGCAGCTTGGGGGGGGGTGCTGCTTTCTTT
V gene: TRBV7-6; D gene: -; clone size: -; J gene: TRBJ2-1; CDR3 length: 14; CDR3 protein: CASSLWPSYNEQFF; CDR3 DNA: TGTGCCAGCAGCTTATGGCCCAGCTACAATGAGCAGTTCTTC
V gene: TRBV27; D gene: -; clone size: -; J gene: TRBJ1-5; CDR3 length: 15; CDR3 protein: CASRLRGYSNQPQHF; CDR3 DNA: TGTGCCAGCAGACTCCGGGGGTATAGCAATCAGCCCCAGCATTTT
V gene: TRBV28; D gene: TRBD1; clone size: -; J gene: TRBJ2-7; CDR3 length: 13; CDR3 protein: CASTDRVFYEQYF; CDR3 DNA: TGTGCCAGCACAGACAGGGTATTCTACGAGCAGTACTTC
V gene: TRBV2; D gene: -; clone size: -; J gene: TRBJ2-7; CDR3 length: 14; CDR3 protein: CASRDTVSSYEQYF; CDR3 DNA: TGTGCCAGCAGAGATACGGTTAGCTCCTACGAGCAGTACTTC
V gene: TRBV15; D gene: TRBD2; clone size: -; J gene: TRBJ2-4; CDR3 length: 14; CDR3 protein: CATRYSGDKNIQYF; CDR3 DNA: TGTGCCACCCGATACAGCGGGGACAAAAACATTCAGTACTTC
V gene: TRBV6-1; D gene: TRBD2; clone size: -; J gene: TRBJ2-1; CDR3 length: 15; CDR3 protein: CASSETSGSSNEQFF; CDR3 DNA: TGTGCCAGCAGTGAGACTAGCGGGAGTAGCAATGAGCAGTTCTTC
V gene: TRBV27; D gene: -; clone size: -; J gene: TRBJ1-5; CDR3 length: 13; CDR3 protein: CASADSSNQPQHF; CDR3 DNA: TGTGCCAGCGCGGACAGTAGCAATCAGCCCCAGCATTTT
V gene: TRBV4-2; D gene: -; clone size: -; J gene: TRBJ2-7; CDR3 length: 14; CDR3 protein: CASSQAAITYEQYF; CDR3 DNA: TGTGCCAGCAGCCAAGCCGCTATAACCTACGAGCAGTACTTC
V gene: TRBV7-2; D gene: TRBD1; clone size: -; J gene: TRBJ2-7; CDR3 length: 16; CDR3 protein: CASSLSRQGRFYEQYF; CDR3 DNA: TGTGCCAGCAGCTTAAGTAGACAGGGGAGATTCTACGAGCAGTACTTC
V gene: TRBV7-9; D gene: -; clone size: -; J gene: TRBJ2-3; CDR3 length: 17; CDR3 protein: CASSLGGGIADTDTQYF; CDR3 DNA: TGTGCCAGCAGCTTAGGAGGCGGGATTGCTGACACAGATACGCAGTATTTT
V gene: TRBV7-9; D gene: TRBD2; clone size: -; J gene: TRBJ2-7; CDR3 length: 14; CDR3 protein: CASSPTSSTYEQYF; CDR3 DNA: TGTGCCAGCAGCCCGACTAGCTCAACCTACGAGCAGTACTTC
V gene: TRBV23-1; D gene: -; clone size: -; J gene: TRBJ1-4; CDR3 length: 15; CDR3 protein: CASTTADATNEKLFF; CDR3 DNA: TGCGCCAGCACGACAGCTGATGCAACTAATGAAAAACTGTTTTTT
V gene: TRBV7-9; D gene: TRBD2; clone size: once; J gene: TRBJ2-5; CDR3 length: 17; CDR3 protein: CASSLPSGRADRETQYF; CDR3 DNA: TGTGCCAGCAGCTTACCTAGCGGGAGGGCCGATAGGGAGACCCAGTACTTC
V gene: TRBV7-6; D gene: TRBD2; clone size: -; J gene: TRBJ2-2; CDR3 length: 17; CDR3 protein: CASSLAVAGGLTGELFF; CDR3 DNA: TGTGCCAGCAGCTTAGCCGTGGCGGGAGGGTTAACCGGGGAGCTGTTTTTT
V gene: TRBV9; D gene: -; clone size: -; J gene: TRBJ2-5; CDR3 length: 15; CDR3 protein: CASSVGGEGTETQYF; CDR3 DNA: TGTGCCAGCAGCGTAGGTGGTGAGGGAACAGAGACCCAGTACTTC
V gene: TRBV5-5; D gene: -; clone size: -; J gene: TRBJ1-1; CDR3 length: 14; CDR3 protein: CASSDNNENTEAFF; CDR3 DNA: TGCGCCAGCAGCGATAACAATGAGAACACTGAAGCTTTCTTT
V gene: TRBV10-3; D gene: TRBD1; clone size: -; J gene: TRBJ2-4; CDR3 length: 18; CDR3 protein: CAISESIFRDRGGDIQYF; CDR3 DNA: TGTGCCATCAGTGAGTCGATCTTCCGGGACAGGGGAGGGGACATTCAGTACTTC
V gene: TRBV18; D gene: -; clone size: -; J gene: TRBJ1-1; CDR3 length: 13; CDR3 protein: CASSPRSDTEAFF; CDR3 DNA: TGTGCCAGCTCACCACGGTCGGACACTGAAGCTTTCTTT
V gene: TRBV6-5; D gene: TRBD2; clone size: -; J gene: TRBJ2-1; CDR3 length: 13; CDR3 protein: CASSLGGFGEQFF; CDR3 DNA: TGTGCCAGCAGTTTGGGGGGGTTCGGTGAGCAGTTCTTC
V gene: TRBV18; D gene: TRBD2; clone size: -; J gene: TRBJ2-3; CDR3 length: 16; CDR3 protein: CASSPIAGGPSDTQYF; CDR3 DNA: TGTGCCAGCTCACCAATAGCGGGAGGGCCGTCAGATACGCAGTATTTT
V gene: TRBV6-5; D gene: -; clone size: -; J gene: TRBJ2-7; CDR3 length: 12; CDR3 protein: CAISDPGEEQYF; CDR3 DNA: TGTGCCATCAGTGATCCAGGGGAAGAGCAGTACTTC
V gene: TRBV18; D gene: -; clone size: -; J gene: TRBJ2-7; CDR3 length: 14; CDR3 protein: CASSPASKLHEQYF; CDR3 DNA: TGTGCCAGCTCACCAGCTAGCAAGCTGCACGAGCAGTACTTC
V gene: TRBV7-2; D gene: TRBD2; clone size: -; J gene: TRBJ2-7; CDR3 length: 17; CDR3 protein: CASSLGSLAGLSGEQYF; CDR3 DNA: TGTGCCAGCAGCTTAGGTTCACTAGCGGGATTATCGGGAGAGCAGTACTTC
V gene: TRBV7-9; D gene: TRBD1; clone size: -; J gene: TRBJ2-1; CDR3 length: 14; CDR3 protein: CASSLTGWDDEQFF; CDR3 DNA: TGTGCCAGCAGCCTGACAGGGTGGGACGATGAGCAGTTCTTC